The 11 T cell receptor beta chains below all came from one sample that was sequenced in a study of T cells in Graves' hyperthyroidism and ophthalmopathy. Amplified TCR beta CDR3 regions came from RNA transcripts. With the HTBI primer set, the TCR CDR3 went through a first round of RT-PCR. TCRdb used MiXCR to reprocess the multiplex PCR reads, holding one entry per CDR3 protein. Of 390,000 or so distinct CDR3 sequences in the sample, about 15% were seen once. The sample taken for sequencing was blood. The receptors shown here come from a man aged 18 to 30 with Graves' ophthalmopathy.

Ten or more counts support this clonotype. The chain couples TRBV30 to TRBJ2-7, with D maybe TRBD1 (5 bases). V lost 2 bases and J lost 1, with 6 bases in between. Germline V lookup: CDR1 GTSNPN, CDR2 SVGIG (reference sequence). The CDR3 consists of 12 residues. DNA for the CDR3: TGTGCCTGGAGTAGGGGTTCCTACGAGCAGTACTTC. Translation: CAWSRGSYEQYF.

This clonotype was observed many times. The chain has TRBV30 and TRBJ1-4; D perhaps matches TRBD1 (5 bases). The CDR3 runs to 13 residues. Trimming left V 3 bases short and J 7 bases short, with 12 bases between. CDR1 is GTSNPN and CDR2 is SVGIG in the germline V gene (reference sequence). The CDR3 DNA is TGTGCCTGGAGCTCCCAGGGAGGTGAAAAACTGTTTTTT. This translates into CAWSSQGGEKLFF.

This clonotype was seen more than once but under ten times. At one end the junction does not follow the germline gene, possibly because of a read error. The rearrangement joins TRBV7-7 to TRBJ2-2; 8 nucleotides align to TRBD2. Per germline, CDR1 SSHAT and CDR2 FNYEAQ (reference sequence). CDR3 length: 14 residues. CDR3 region: CASRLREVDGELFF. The CDR3, as DNA: TGTGCTAGCAGGCTGCGGGAGGTCGACGGGGAGCTGTTTTTT.

The sample holds many counts of this clonotype. The V gene is TRBV12-5, the J gene TRBJ2-1; 7 nucleotides line up with TRBD1. Trimming took 6 bases from V and 3 from J; bases not matched to a gene: 2. The CDR3 consists of 13 residues. Per the germline V gene, CDR1 is LGHNT and CDR2 is FRNRAP. The CDR3 spells CASGRDSYNEQFF. As DNA, the CDR3 is TGTGCTAGTGGAAGGGACAGCTACAATGAGCAGTTCTTC. Variable domain in full (rest from reference TRBV12-5 and TRBJ2-1): DARVTQTPRHKVTEMGQEVTMRCQPILGHNTVFWYRQTMMQGLELLAYFRNRAPLDDSGMPKDRFSAEMPDATLATLKIQPSEPRDSAVYFCASGRDSYNEQFFGPGTRLTVL.

At least ten counts were recorded for this clonotype. The chain has TRBV20-1 and TRBJ2-2; D is perhaps TRBD1 or TRBD2 (5 bases each). V lost 3 bases and J lost 5, with 7 bases in between. This CDR3 is 12 amino acids long. CDR1 DFQATT and CDR2 SNEGSKA come from the germline V gene (reference sequence). Here the CDR3 reads CSASWGTGELFF. For the CDR3, the DNA is TGCAGTGCTAGTTGGGGGACCGGGGAGCTGTTTTTT.

This clonotype was recorded at least ten times. This sequence joins TRBV10-3 and TRBJ2-1; D possibly corresponds to TRBD2 (6 bases). This CDR3 has 16 residues. Trimming took off 2 bases at V and 1 base at J, with 12 bases between the two ends. The germline CDR1 and CDR2 sequences are ENHRY and SYGVKD. CDR3 sequence: CAISEVWRGSYNEQFF. The CDR3 DNA reads as TGTGCCATCAGTGAGGTGTGGCGGGGTTCCTACAATGAGCAGTTCTTC.

The chain uses TRBV12-3 or TRBV12-4 and TRBJ2-7; 9 nucleotides match TRBD1. V trimming: 3 bases; J trimming: 6 bases; junction bases outside the gene matches: 12. The CDR3 is 16 residues long. CDR3 sequence: CASSLGSQGAAGEQYF. The CDR3 DNA follows: TGTGCCAGCAGTTTGGGCTCACAGGGGGCCGCCGGCGAGCAGTACTTC.

The table lists this clonotype with many counts. V is TRBV4-1 and J is TRBJ2-5; 14 bases match TRBD2. CDR1 is MGHRA and CDR2 is YSYEKL in the germline V gene. This CDR3 spans 16 amino acids. The V segment lost 0 bases and the J segment 7 bases; nucleotides outside the gene matches: 4. Here the CDR3 DNA reads TGCGCCAGCAGCCAAGAGGGACTAGCGGGAGAGGGGACCCAGTACTTC. This translates into CASSQEGLAGEGTQYF.

In this sample, this clonotype turned up many times. The chain combines TRBV29-1 with TRBJ1-1; maybe TRBD1 (6 bases). The germline CDR1 and CDR2 sequences are SQVTM and ANQGSEA. Trimming shortened V by 8 bases and J by 11 bases, and 18 bases separated the two germline ends. The CDR3 sequence is 11 residues long. The CDR3 loop reads CSTTGKLGAFF. CDR3 DNA sequence: TGCAGCACGACAGGAAAGTTGGGTGCTTTCTTT.

A word on this clonotype: This clone may be a read error of a much larger clone one base away. The chain recombines TRBV19 with TRBJ1-1; D is unresolved. V gave up 6 bases and J gave up 8 bases, with 19 bases separating them. The CDR3 loop spans 14 amino acids. The V gene's germline CDR1 is LNHDA and CDR2 SQIVND (reference sequence). The CDR3 sequence is CASRLESSGREAFF. The CDR3, as DNA: TGTGCCAGTAGACTTGAATCGTCCGGCAGGGAAGCTTTCTTT.

The table lists this clonotype with a few counts. CDR3 in amino acids: CATSPTRNSNQPQHF. In DNA form, the CDR3 reads TGTGCCACCAGCCCCACCCGGAATAGCAATCAGCCCCAGCATTTT. The rearrangement uses TRBV15 and TRBJ1-5, with no clear D. Between the trimmed V and J ends, which lost 5 bases and 0 bases, there was a span of 11 bases. Germline V CDR1 and CDR2: LNHNV, YYDKDF (reference sequence). CDR3 length equals 15 residues.